Following are 32 T cell receptor beta chains from one sample sequenced in a study of blood T cells in healthy people across ages. A sample-barcoded 5' primer and a J-beta primer mix were used in a second PCR of roughly 6 to 11 cycles. TCRdb re-analysed the 5' RACE reads in MiXCR, keeping a single row per CDR3 protein. This sample carries 500,000 to 700,000 distinct CDR3 sequences, approximately 30% of them seen once, and the ten largest clones take 15% to 18%. The sequencing input was blood. These receptors came from a woman of 80 years or more in good health.

This clonotype was observed a handful of times. A read error is possible here, since a much larger clone lies one base away. This sequence joins TRBV28 and TRBJ2-3; 12 positions agree with TRBD2. Germline V CDR1 and CDR2: MDHEN, SYDVKM. The CDR3 has 15 amino acids. CDR3 in DNA: TGTGCCTGCAGAAAGACTAGCGGGGGTACAGATACGCAGTATTTT. Translation: CACRKTSGGTDTQYF.

The rearrangement joins TRBV7-9 to TRBJ2-7, with D unclear. V lost 3 bases to trimming and J lost 5 bases, with 8 bases between them. This CDR3 spans 12 amino acids. Germline V lookup: CDR1 SEHNR, CDR2 FQNEAQ (reference sequence). The CDR3 DNA is TGTGCCAGCAGCTTGGTACAGAACGAGCAGTACTTC. It encodes CASSLVQNEQYF.

This clonotype was counted a few times. The chain employs TRBV5-1 and TRBJ1-2; no reliable D call. CDR1 is SGHRS and CDR2 is YFSETQ in the germline V gene. The CDR3 contains 13 residues. V was clipped by 1 base and J by 6 bases, with 10 bases between them. The CDR3 nucleotides are TGCGCCAGCAGCTTGTTCACAAAAAATGGCTACACCTTC. This sequence encodes CASSLFTKNGYTF.

This clonotype was detected only a few times. Compared with germline, one end of the junction differs, possibly owing to a read error. The V and J genes are TRBV3-1 and TRBJ1-2; no firm D call. CDR1 is LGHDT and CDR2 is YNNKEL in the germline V gene (reference sequence). The CDR3 covers 17 residues. The chain's CDR3 is CASTSSKLRTSSYGHTF. CDR3 nucleotide sequence: TGTGCCAGCACCTCATCAAAGTTGCGGACCTCTAGCTATGGCCACACCTTC.

This sequence joins TRBV20-1 and TRBJ1-4; 9 bases are shared with TRBD1. The CDR3 sequence is 15 residues long. Germline CDR1 reads DFQATT; CDR2 reads SNEGSKA (reference sequence). V lost 0 bases and J lost 10; bases outside the gene matches: 9. The CDR3 sequence is CSARDQTGGQRKLFF. Written as DNA, the CDR3 is TGCAGTGCTAGAGATCAGACAGGGGGTCAACGAAAACTGTTTTTT.

The CDR3 protein is CASSVASGPGNEQFF. CDR3 sequence (DNA): TGTGCCAGCAGCGTTGCCTCGGGACCGGGGAATGAGCAGTTCTTC. This sequence joins TRBV9 and TRBJ2-1; D tentatively reads TRBD1 or TRBD2 (5 bases each). The germline CDR1 and CDR2 sequences are SGDLS and YYNGEE. The CDR3 covers 15 residues. V was pared by 2 bases and J by 7 bases, with 16 bases between.

This clonotype was observed at least ten times. The CDR3 sequence: CASSLGTGFTDTQYF. For the CDR3, the DNA is TGTGCCAGCAGCTTAGGGACAGGGTTCACAGATACGCAGTATTTT. The chain carries TRBV11-3 and TRBJ2-3, with TRBD1 matching 8 bases. Germline V lookup: CDR1 SGHNT, CDR2 YENEEA. V lost 1 base to trimming and J lost 2 bases; unmatched junction nucleotides: 2. This CDR3 has 15 amino acids.

In its sample, this clonotype was seen many times. The CDR3 loop reads CASSSKRGGGQEQFF. The DNA of the CDR3 is TGTGCCAGCAGCTCCAAGCGGGGGGGCGGTCAGGAGCAGTTCTTC. The chain joins TRBV7-2 to TRBJ2-1; 10 nucleotides agree with TRBD2. Germline V gene data show CDR1 as SGHTA and CDR2 as FQGNSA. Trimming cost V 4 bases and J 10 bases; bases outside gene matches: 10. The CDR3 is made up of 15 amino acids.

In its sample, this clonotype was seen many times. The chain joins TRBV6-5 to TRBJ2-4, with TRBD1 matching over 7 bases. Germline trimming cut 5 bases from V and 1 base from J; bases unmatched to any gene: 17. This CDR3 has 19 residues. Looked up from germline, CDR1 is MNHEY and CDR2 is SVGAGI. The CDR3 DNA reads as TGTGCCAGCAGTAACCGACCCGGACAGGCCCCGGAGGCCAAAAACATTCAGTACTTC. This codes for CASSNRPGQAPEAKNIQYF.

In this sample, this clonotype turned up a few times. This rearrangement joins TRBV4-3 to TRBJ2-6; D unresolved. Between the trimmed V and J ends, which lost 0 bases and 0 bases, there was a span of 9 bases. The CDR3 spans 17 residues. Per germline, CDR1 LGHNA and CDR2 YSLEER. CDR3 sequence: CASSQDRHSSGANVLTF. The CDR3 DNA is TGCGCCAGCAGCCAAGATCGGCACAGCTCTGGGGCCAACGTCCTGACTTTC.

The V call is TRBV20-1, the J call TRBJ1-2; TRBD1 matches at 9 bases. The CDR3 sequence is 16 residues long. J gave up 4 bases and V 6 bases, and 15 bases lay outside the gene matches. In germline, CDR1 is DFQATT, CDR2 SNEGSKA (reference sequence). DNA of the CDR3: TGCAGTGCACAGCTACCCGGGACAGGGTTGGGCTATGGCTACACCTTC. Protein product: CSAQLPGTGLGYGYTF.

The chain carries TRBV28 and TRBJ1-2, with 7 bases that match TRBD1. The germline CDR1 and CDR2 sequences are MDHEN and SYDVKM. There are 15 residues in the CDR3. The junction had 10 bases not matched to a gene; V was cut back by 4 bases and J by 5 bases. The CDR3 spells CASSSGTADNYGYTF. The CDR3 DNA sequence: TGTGCCAGCAGTTCTGGGACAGCGGACAATTATGGCTACACCTTC.

V gene TRBV19 combines with J gene TRBJ2-1; D might be TRBD1 (5 bases). Germline V gene lookup returns CDR1 LNHDA and CDR2 SQIVND (reference sequence). Deletions cut 0 bases from V and 12 bases from J, with 15 bases between. There are 14 residues in the CDR3. The CDR3 sequence is CASSIDQGPPGQFF. For the CDR3, the DNA is TGTGCCAGTAGTATAGATCAGGGCCCACCGGGGCAGTTCTTC.

This clonotype was recorded many times. The J gene is TRBJ2-3, the V gene TRBV6-4, with TRBD2 matching over 7 bases. V was clipped by 6 bases and J by 0 bases; unmatched bases: 6. The CDR3 sequence is 15 residues long. Germline CDR1 and CDR2: MRHNA and SNTAGT. The DNA of the CDR3 is TGTGCCAGCAGACGTCAAGCGGGGAGCACAGATACGCAGTATTTT. Translated, it gives CASRRQAGSTDTQYF.

The rearrangement links TRBV15 to TRBJ2-3, with no clear D. CDR1 is LNHNV, CDR2 YYDKDF, per germline (reference sequence). V was clipped by 1 base and J by 2 bases, with 7 bases between them. The CDR3 consists of 14 residues. CDR3 in DNA: TGTGCCACCAGCAGAGCGGAGATCACAGATACGCAGTATTTT. It specifies CATSRAEITDTQYF.

This clonotype showed up many times. The chain recombines TRBV6-1 with TRBJ1-5; TRBD1 aligns across 8 bases. From germline, CDR1 is MNHNS and CDR2 SASEGT. The V and J ends lost 6 bases and 4 bases, in that order; junction bases with no gene match: 11. This CDR3 is 16 amino acids long. The CDR3 here is CASRKDREWSNQPQHF. CDR3 coding DNA: TGTGCCAGCAGGAAGGACAGGGAGTGGAGTAATCAGCCCCAGCATTTT.

In regard to this clonotype: Since a much larger clone is just one base distant, this may be a read error. V is TRBV7-2 and J is TRBJ2-1; D unresolved. The better agreement between TRBJ2-7 and the DNA end casts doubt on the J call. Germline CDR1 is SGHTA and CDR2 is FQGNSA. This CDR3 region has 14 residues. The CDR3 loop reads CASTSGRSYNEQYF. In nucleotides, the CDR3 is TGTGCCAGCACCTCGGGCAGATCCTACAATGAGCAGTACTTC.

This clonotype was seen at least ten times. The chain links TRBV11-2 to TRBJ2-3; 7 nucleotides agree with TRBD2. Trimming removed 2 bases from V and 1 base from J; junction bases left unmatched: 12. Germline V CDR1 and CDR2: SGHAT, FQNNGV. This CDR3 is built from 18 residues. CDR3 protein: CASSLRGGGSPGTDTQYF. The DNA of the CDR3 is TGTGCCAGCAGCTTAAGAGGTGGCGGGAGCCCCGGCACAGATACGCAGTATTTT.

Only a few counts were recorded for this clonotype. This sequence joins TRBV21-1 and TRBJ1-2; the table's D call TRBD1 went unverified against the DNA. TRBV21-1 is classified as a pseudogene. The CDR3 contains 23 residues. CDR3 DNA sequence: TGTGCCAGCAGCAAAAACGCCTGGGAAGGGGGACGCCCCGCCCTCCGCACTTACTATGGCTACACCTTC. It specifies CASSKNAWEGGRPALRTYYGYTF.

The chain employs TRBV2 and TRBJ1-2; D remains ambiguous. Germline loops: CDR1 SNHLY, CDR2 FYNNEI. Trimming took 4 bases from V and 7 from J, leaving 13 bases between them. The CDR3 consists of 13 residues. The CDR3 protein is CASSVLPHCGYTF. CDR3 bases: TGTGCCAGCAGTGTCCTACCCCACTGTGGCTACACCTTC. Based on the CDR3 plus reference TRBV2 and TRBJ1-2, the full variable domain is EPEVTQTPSHQVTQMGQEVILRCVPISNHLYFYWYRQILGQKVEFLVSFYNNEISEKSEIFDDQFSVERPDGSNFTLKIRSTKLEDSAMYFCASSVLPHCGYTFGSGTRLTVV.

Note on this clonotype: This may arise from a read error, as a much more abundant clone is one base away. The chain employs TRBV20-1 and TRBJ2-7; 8 nucleotides agree with TRBD2. Germline V gene data show CDR1 as DFQATT and CDR2 as SNEGSKA (reference sequence). CDR3 length equals 18 residues. V lost 1 base to trimming and J lost 7 bases; unmatched junction nucleotides: 21. CDR3 region: CSARATEWRGVLGNEQYF. The CDR3 bases are TGCAGTGCTAGAGCGACGGAGTGGCGGGGGGTTCTGGGAAATGAGCAGTACTTC.

The chain uses TRBV20-1 and TRBJ2-7; D remains ambiguous. The DNA end favors TRBJ2-5, so the J call may be wrong. The CDR3 consists of 13 residues. Germline V gene lookup returns CDR1 DFQATT and CDR2 SNEGSKA (reference sequence). CDR3 in amino acids: CSAYEVLQETQYF. The CDR3 nucleotides read TGCAGTGCCTACGAAGTACTCCAAGAGACCCAGTACTTC.

This clonotype was observed many times. The rearrangement uses TRBV6-1 and TRBJ2-7, with a tentative D call TRBD1 (6 bases). The CDR3 contains 15 residues. The germline V gene has CDR1 MNHNS and CDR2 SASEGT. V was shortened by 7 bases and J by 0 bases, with 16 bases between the two germline ends. CDR3 sequence (DNA): TGTGCCAGCAAGACCGGGACATCGAGCTCCTACGAGCAGTACTTC. It translates to CASKTGTSSSYEQYF.

This clonotype was found many times. The chain uses TRBV15 and TRBJ1-5; D gene unclear. The germline V gene has CDR1 LNHNV and CDR2 YYDKDF (reference sequence). This CDR3 has 14 residues. Trimming pared 0 bases from V and 6 bases from J, leaving 9 bases between. For the CDR3, the DNA is TGTGCCACCAGCAGAGATCGGGCGGGTCAGCCCCAGCATTTT. This translates into CATSRDRAGQPQHF. Together with reference TRBV15 and TRBJ1-5, the CDR3 gives the full variable domain: DAMVIQNPRYQVTQFGKPVTLSCSQTLNHNVMYWYQQKSSQAPKLLFHYYDKDFNNEADTPDNFQSRRPNTSFCFLDIRSPGLGDTAMYLCATSRDRAGQPQHFGDGTRLSIL.

V is TRBV13 and J is TRBJ2-3; a weak D match, TRBD2 (5 bases). Trimming took 5 bases from V and 2 from J, leaving 14 bases between them. Germline CDR1 is PRHDT and CDR2 is FYEKMQ (reference sequence). The CDR3 spans 15 residues. CDR3 coding DNA: TGTGCCAGCAGCACGAGACTAACGGACACAGATACGCAGTATTTT. Its protein is CASSTRLTDTDTQYF.

This clonotype was detected ten times or more. The chain has TRBV7-9 and TRBJ2-7; unclear D gene. Germline CDR1 and CDR2: SEHNR and FQNEAQ (reference sequence). The V end lost 4 bases, the J end lost 2 bases, and 12 bases lay between the germline ends. This CDR3 spans 14 amino acids. The CDR3 loop reads CASSSHRVPYEQYF. For the CDR3, the DNA is TGTGCCAGCAGCTCCCACCGGGTCCCCTACGAGCAGTACTTC.

Points on this clonotype: Compared with germline, one end of the junction differs, possibly owing to a read error. The chain employs TRBV7-2 and TRBJ1-2, with 7 bases fitting TRBD1. CDR3 length: 13 residues. Per germline, CDR1 SGHTA and CDR2 FQGNSA. Here the CDR3 reads CASSLDRSYGYAF. The CDR3 DNA is TGTGCCAGCAGCTTGGACAGGTCCTATGGCTACGCCTTC.

The chain links TRBV10-3 to TRBJ1-2, with D uncertain. Germline assignment: CDR1 ENHRY and CDR2 SYGVKD. Trimming cost V 4 bases and J 1 base, with 13 bases left between them. CDR3 size: 15 residues. The CDR3 loop reads CAISGSRTDNYGYTF. CDR3 bases: TGTGCCATCAGTGGGTCCCGGACGGATAACTATGGCTACACCTTC.

The V call is TRBV7-2, the J call TRBJ2-5; weak D call: TRBD2 (5 bases). The CDR3 extends over 15 amino acids. The V gene's germline CDR1 is SGHTA and CDR2 FQGNSA. V shed 1 base and J shed 11 bases, with 20 bases lying between them. The CDR3 coding sequence is TGTGCCAGCAGCTTAGGACAAGCACTACTATGGGAGCAGTACTTC. Translated: CASSLGQALLWEQYF.

This clonotype was seen ten or more times. V and J are TRBV27 and TRBJ2-3, with 7 bases aligning to TRBD2. Germline V CDR1 and CDR2: MNHEY, SMNVEV (reference sequence). This CDR3 comprises 15 residues. V shed 6 bases and J 6 bases; nucleotides not matched to a gene: 12. The CDR3 here is CASRSPSGVADTQYF. For the CDR3, the DNA is TGTGCCAGCAGATCCCCCAGCGGGGTTGCGGATACGCAGTATTTT.

The J gene is TRBJ2-7, the V gene TRBV5-1; TRBD2 agrees at 7 bases. V dropped 0 bases and J dropped 7; count of bases not matched to a gene: 13. The CDR3 extends over 16 amino acids. Germline loops: CDR1 SGHRS, CDR2 YFSETQ. CDR3 in amino acids: CASSLAEAGDYNEQYF. CDR3 bases: TGCGCCAGCAGCTTGGCCGAGGCGGGGGACTACAATGAGCAGTACTTC.

The chain is built from TRBV29-1 and TRBJ2-5, with D uncertain. Germline assignment: CDR1 SQVTM and CDR2 ANQGSEA. The CDR3 covers 12 residues. V was pared by 4 bases and J by 4 bases, with 10 bases between. The CDR3: CSVGAEPETQYF. The DNA for the CDR3 is TGCAGCGTTGGGGCAGAACCAGAGACCCAGTACTTC. The full variable domain, its missing parts supplied by reference TRBV29-1 and TRBJ2-5, is SAVISQKPSRDICQRGTSLTIQCQVDSQVTMMFWYRQQPGQSLTLIATANQGSEATYESGFVIDKFPISRPNLTFSTLTVSNMSPEDSSIYLCSVGAEPETQYFGPGTRLLVL.